This T cell receptor (beta chain) was identified during a study of blood T cells in healthy people across ages. Whole-study results and caveats: Calculation of diversity from one million T cells yielded estimates considered to be underestimates. As age increased, TCR beta diversity per million T cells fell in a roughly linear fashion.

Notes on this clonotype: Its antigen is unknown.

The CDR3 runs 13 residues. Germline assignment: CDR1 MNHEY and CDR2 SVGAGI. Trimming pared 5 bases from V and 5 bases from J, leaving 13 bases between. Next came a second PCR, run for roughly 7 to 12 cycles, which used a sample-barcoded 5' primer along with a J-beta primer mix. TCRdb re-called the 5' RACE reads through MiXCR, storing one row per CDR3 protein. The sample has 760,000 or so distinct CDR3 sequences; just under 25% are singletons. The same data also went into a second study, on T cells of mothers and their children. This second study says: Detection of persistent microchimeric T cell clones did not occur.

The receptor was derived from a boy aged 5-17 years in good health. The chain couples TRBV6-5 to TRBJ2-7; TRBD2 is a possible D gene (6 bases). Sequenced material: blood. The chain's CDR3 is CASSSRDFNEQYF. The CDR3 DNA reads as TGTGCCAGCAGTAGCCGGGACTTCAACGAGCAGTACTTC.